Listed here is a single T cell receptor (beta chain). Its specificity is unknown. These data are taken from a study of cytomegalovirus exposure and HLA in healthy donors. The PCR made use of 60 Vbeta and 13 Jbeta primers. TCRdb's table, derived via immunoSEQ multiplex PCR, lists solely in-frame clones and lacks some. The table records approximately 150,000 clones, 81% of them present only once. Study observations and caveats: As a later analysis showed, a missense DCLRE1C variant was linked to trimming of TCR beta V- and J-genes. In vitro checks showed that three CMV-associated chains really do target CMV antigens.

This CDR3 spans 16 amino acids. Trimming cost V 5 bases and J 0 bases; bases outside gene matches: 8. CDR1 MNHEY and CDR2 SMNVEV come from the germline V gene (reference sequence). This chain connects TRBV27 to TRBJ2-3, with TRBD2 identical over 7 bases. The sequence derives from a man between 50 and 59 years old in good health and CMV-seropositive. Sequenced input: PBMCs. CDR3 nucleotides: TGTGCCAGCAGTGGTGTTCTAGCGGCTAGCACAGATACGCAGTATTTT. Translating gives CASSGVLAASTDTQYF.